This record concerns one T cell receptor beta chain sequence. This clone appeared once. Its antigen is unknown. It has no much larger one-base neighbor in the sample; base qualities were not kept. TCRB CDR3 regions were amplified from roughly 1.8 ug genomic DNA, or all available DNA if less, using the immunoSEQ assay. The multiplex PCR relied on 60 forward primers for TCR V beta segments and 13 reverse primers for J beta segments. To estimate the number of reads per starting template, synthetic control templates were added to each sample at limiting dilution. Sequencing produced 87 bp reads on the Illumina HiSeq System. The original pipeline was this. PCR and sequencing errors were removed by a nearest neighbor algorithm that merged closely related sequences. TCR overlap was measured as the percentage of unique tumor TCR beta sequences that were also present in the peripheral blood of the same patient. What TCRdb holds here is the immuneACCESS table cut down to in-frame rearrangements. Part of the clones is not present; checked against another copy, under half of the missing clones reflect an unresolved V gene, and the others are unexplained. V, J and clone size were drawn from that table, and D and trimming were deduced from the DNA. For this sample there are more than 75,000 clones; roughly 80% appear just once. 6% to 8.5% of the sample rests with the top ten.

The data were taken from a study of glioma-infiltrating T cells after dendritic cell vaccination (dated by TCRdb to 2016 to 2017). Study-wide context: The cohort comprised approximately 15 glioblastoma patients from Phase I and II dendritic cell vaccination trials, 9 newly diagnosed and 6 with recurrent disease. Between about 2002 and 2013, the patients were given dendritic cell vaccination pulsed with autologous tumor lysate. The vaccine was prepared from monocyte-derived dendritic cells that were cultured for more than six days with IL-4 and GM-CSF and then pulsed overnight with autologous tumor lysate. Patients received three intradermal dendritic cell vaccine injections at biweekly intervals in the arm below the axilla. In glioblastoma patients vaccinated with dendritic cells, deep sequencing of TCR beta CDR3 regions served to measure tumor-infiltrating lymphocyte content and to compare repertoires between tumor and blood. TCR sequencing metrics, including TIL content and tumor-blood repertoire overlap, were correlated with survival after dendritic cell vaccination. Points the paper makes about the study in general: No direct relationship between TCR clonality and survival was found, suggesting a diverse polyclonal response may matter. Higher estimated pretreatment TIL content predicted longer time to progression and overall survival after dendritic cell vaccination. The three-group TCR overlap response model was described as speculative and requiring prospective validation. The cohort was small and heterogeneous, with few patients having full blood and tumor sets and even fewer initial-recurrent tumor pairs.

This sample's time point label indicates: after dendritic cell vaccination, including at tumor progression/relapse. To be selected, patients needed enough residual fresh-frozen tumor tissue and more than two years of available survival data. An isocitrate dehydrogenase mutation was not carried by any of the glioblastoma patients, although molecular status was otherwise variable. PBMC were collected before vaccination, two weeks after the third vaccination, and at tumor progression if progression occurred. Genomic DNA was extracted with the Qiagen DNeasy Blood extraction Kit. The CDR3 goes from the cysteine to the phenylalanine over 15 residues. Just CDR3 DNA is preserved here, 45 bases in frame from base 1. The V end gives up 3 bases and the J end 1 base, leaving 4 bases in the junction not matched to a gene. Sequences SGHRS (CDR1) and YFSETQ (CDR2) are obtained from the germline V gene.

The receptor was derived from a human donor with glioblastoma. The source was blood, collected after dendritic cell vaccination. This receptor chain uses TRBV5-1 and TRBJ1-1; 9 bases in between match TRBD1. Here the CDR3 is given as CASSWTGARNTEAFF. Read as DNA, the sequence is TGCGCCAGCAGCTGGACAGGGGCACGGAACACTGAAGCTTTCTTT.